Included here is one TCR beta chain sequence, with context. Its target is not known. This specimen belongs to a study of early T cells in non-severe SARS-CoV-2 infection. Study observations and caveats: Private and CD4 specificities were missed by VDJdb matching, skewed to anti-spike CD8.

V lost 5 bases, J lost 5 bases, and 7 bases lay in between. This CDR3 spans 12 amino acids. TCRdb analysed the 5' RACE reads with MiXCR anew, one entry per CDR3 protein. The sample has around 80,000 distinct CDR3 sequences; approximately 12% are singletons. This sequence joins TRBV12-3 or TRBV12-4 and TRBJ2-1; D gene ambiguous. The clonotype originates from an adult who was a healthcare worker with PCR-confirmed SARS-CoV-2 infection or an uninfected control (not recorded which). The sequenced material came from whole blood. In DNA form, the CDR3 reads TGTGCCAGCAGTGGGCCAGACAATGAGCAGTTCTTC. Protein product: CASSGPDNEQFF.